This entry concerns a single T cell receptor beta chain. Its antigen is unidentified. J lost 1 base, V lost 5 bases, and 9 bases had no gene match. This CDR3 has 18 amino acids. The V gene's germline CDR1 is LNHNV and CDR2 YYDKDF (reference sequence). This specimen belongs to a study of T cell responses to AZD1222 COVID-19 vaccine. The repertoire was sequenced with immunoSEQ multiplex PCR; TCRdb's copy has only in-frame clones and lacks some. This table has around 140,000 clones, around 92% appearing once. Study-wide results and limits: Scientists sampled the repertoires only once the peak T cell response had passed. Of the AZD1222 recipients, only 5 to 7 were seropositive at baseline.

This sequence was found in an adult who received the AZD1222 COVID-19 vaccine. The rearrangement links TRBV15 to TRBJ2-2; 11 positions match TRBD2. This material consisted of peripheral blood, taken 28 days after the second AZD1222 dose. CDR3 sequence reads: CATSASGGPEGNTGELFF. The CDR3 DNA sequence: TGTGCCACCAGCGCTAGCGGGGGGCCCGAGGGGAACACCGGGGAGCTGTTTTTT.